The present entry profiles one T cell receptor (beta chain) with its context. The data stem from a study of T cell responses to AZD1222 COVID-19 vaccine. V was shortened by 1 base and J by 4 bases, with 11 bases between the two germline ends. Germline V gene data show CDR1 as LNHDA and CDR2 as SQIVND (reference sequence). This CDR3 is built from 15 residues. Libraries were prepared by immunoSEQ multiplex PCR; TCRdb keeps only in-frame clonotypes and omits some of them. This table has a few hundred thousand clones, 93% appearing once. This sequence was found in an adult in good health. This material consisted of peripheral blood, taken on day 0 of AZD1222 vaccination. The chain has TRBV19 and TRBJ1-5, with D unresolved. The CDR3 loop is CASSIGLLLNQPQHF. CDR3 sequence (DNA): TGTGCCAGTAGTATAGGTCTCCTGCTTAATCAGCCCCAGCATTTT.